Shown below are 25 T cell receptor beta chains from a single sample sequenced in a study of blood T cell repertoires in COVID-19. TCRdb's table, derived via immunoSEQ multiplex PCR, lists solely in-frame clones and lacks some. The sample holds about 160,000 clones, 60% to 85% seen once. What was sequenced was peripheral blood. These receptors were obtained from a man between 60 and 70 years old with acute or convalescent COVID-19.

The chain employs TRBV30 and TRBJ2-5; 15 positions match TRBD2. Germline lookup yields CDR1 GTSNPN and CDR2 SVGIG (reference sequence). Unmatched junction bases numbered 3, after V lost 2 bases and J lost 5 bases. The CDR3 is made up of 15 amino acids. The CDR3 is CAWSRTSGGAETQYF. CDR3 sequence (DNA): TGTGCCTGGAGTAGGACTAGCGGGGGGGCCGAGACCCAGTACTTC.

The genes are TRBV6-2 or TRBV6-3 and TRBJ1-1; 7 bases fit TRBD1. The germline V gene encodes CDR1 MNHEY and CDR2 SVGEGT. Trimming at V came to 2 bases and at J to 0 bases, leaving 6 bases not matched to a gene. This CDR3 is built from 16 residues. CDR3 sequence: CASSYPNRGMNTEAFF. The CDR3 DNA is TGTGCCAGCAGTTACCCCAACAGGGGAATGAACACTGAAGCTTTCTTT.

J is TRBJ1-1 and V is TRBV5-6; possible D gene TRBD1, 5 bases. The germline V and J ends were trimmed by 3 bases and 3 bases, with 15 bases remaining between them. CDR1 SGHDT and CDR2 YYEEEE come from the germline V gene. The CDR3 runs 15 residues. The CDR3 sequence is CASSSGGGMHTEAFF. CDR3 bases: TGTGCCAGCAGCTCTGGGGGAGGTATGCACACTGAAGCTTTCTTT.

This chain connects TRBV6-5 to TRBJ1-6, with unresolved D. The CDR3 runs 11 residues. The ends were cut back, 4 bases at V and 9 bases at J, with 4 bases in the middle. The V gene's germline CDR1 is MNHEY and CDR2 SVGAGI. CDR3 protein: CASSSGSPLHF. The CDR3 DNA reads TGTGCCAGCAGTTCCGGTTCACCCCTCCACTTT.

The chain couples TRBV5-4 to TRBJ1-2; possible D gene TRBD1, 5 bases. V shed 4 bases and J shed 8 bases, with 12 bases lying between them. This CDR3 is built from 12 residues. The germline gives CDR1 SGHNT, CDR2 YYREEE (reference sequence). This chain's CDR3 is CASSQDTGGYTF. The CDR3 DNA reads as TGTGCCAGCAGCCAGGACACCGGAGGCTACACCTTC. Looking up the rest from reference TRBV5-4 and TRBJ1-2 gives the full variable domain: ETGVTQSPTHLIKTRGQQVTLRCSSQSGHNTVSWYQQALGQGPQFIFQYYREEENGRGNFPPRFSGLQFPNYSSELNVNALELDDSALYLCASSQDTGGYTFGSGTRLTVV.

This chain uses TRBV21-1 with TRBJ1-6; TRBD1 reflects the table's D call only, with no check against the DNA. TRBV21-1 is a listed pseudogene. CDR3 length equals 18 residues. The DNA for the CDR3 is TGTGCCAGCAGCAGCGTAGCAGGGGGCCGCGGTTATAATTCACCCCTCCACTTT. This encodes CASSSVAGGRGYNSPLHF.

V usage is TRBV7-9 and J usage is TRBJ1-2; D gene ambiguous. This CDR3 comprises 12 residues. Germline values: CDR1 SEHNR, CDR2 FQNEAQ (reference sequence). V lost 1 base, J lost 6 bases, and 6 bases lay in between. For the CDR3, the DNA is TGTGCCAGCAGCTTAGACGGGGATGGCTACACCTTC. This encodes CASSLDGDGYTF.

This clone was observed a few times. The chain joins TRBV19 to TRBJ2-3; TRBD2 matches 13 bases. The germline V gene encodes CDR1 LNHDA and CDR2 SQIVND (reference sequence). The CDR3 is 16 amino acids. Germline trimming cut 5 bases from V and 5 bases from J; bases unmatched to any gene: 7. The CDR3 spells CASSETSGGFQDTQYF. CDR3 nucleotide sequence: TGTGCCAGTAGTGAGACTAGCGGGGGGTTTCAAGATACGCAGTATTTT.

Only one count was recorded for this clone. The chain carries TRBV7-9 and TRBJ2-5, with a weak D call TRBD1 (6 bases). Between the trimmed V and J ends, which lost 7 bases and 4 bases, there was a span of 13 bases. Per the germline V gene, CDR1 is SEHNR and CDR2 is FQNEAQ (reference sequence). The CDR3 spans 13 residues. CDR3 loop: CASNQQGPETQYF. CDR3 coding DNA: TGTGCCAGCAACCAACAGGGTCCAGAGACCCAGTACTTC.

This sequence joins TRBV7-2 and TRBJ1-5; D is uncertain. V was shortened by 0 bases and J by 4 bases, with 7 bases between the two germline ends. CDR3 size: 14 residues. Germline values: CDR1 SGHTA, CDR2 FQGNSA. The chain's CDR3 is CASSLARLNQPQHF. The CDR3 coding sequence is TGTGCCAGCAGCTTAGCCAGGTTGAATCAGCCCCAGCATTTT.

The chain couples TRBV6-5 to TRBJ1-5; D not resolved. The V end was cut by 8 bases, the J end by 2 bases, with 10 bases between. The CDR3 loop spans 13 amino acids. Germline V CDR1 and CDR2: MNHEY, SVGAGI. CDR3 sequence reads: CASGSQRNQPQHF. The CDR3, as DNA: TGTGCCAGCGGGAGTCAGCGCAATCAGCCCCAGCATTTT.

The chain couples TRBV11-2 to TRBJ1-3, with D perhaps TRBD1 (6 bases). The CDR3 is 16 residues long. The germline CDR1 and CDR2 sequences are SGHAT and FQNNGV. Trimming shortened V by 4 bases and J by 4 bases, and 17 bases separated the two germline ends. CDR3 loop: CASSSSRQGSGNTIYF. CDR3 bases: TGTGCCAGCAGCTCCTCCCGCCAGGGGTCGGGAAACACCATATATTTT. Looking up the rest from reference TRBV11-2 and TRBJ1-3 gives the full variable domain: EAGVAQSPRYKIIEKRQSVAFWCNPISGHATLYWYQQILGQGPKLLIQFQNNGVVDDSQLPKDRFSAERLKGVDSTLKIQPAKLEDSAVYLCASSSSRQGSGNTIYFGEGSWLTVV.

The chain combines TRBV9 with TRBJ1-1; D unclear. The V and J ends lost 0 bases and 3 bases respectively, with 9 bases between them. This CDR3 region has 14 residues. Germline V gene data show CDR1 as SGDLS and CDR2 as YYNGEE. CDR3 sequence: CASSVDGGYTEAFF. The CDR3 region has the DNA TGTGCCAGCAGCGTAGATGGAGGGTACACTGAAGCTTTCTTT.

This sequence joins TRBV7-9 and TRBJ2-5; 7 nucleotides line up with TRBD1. The V gene end was trimmed by 7 bases and the J gene end by 4 bases; junction bases not matched to a gene: 6. Germline CDR1 reads SEHNR; CDR2 reads FQNEAQ (reference sequence). CDR3 size: 13 residues. CDR3 protein: CASKLGQSETQYF. In DNA, the CDR3 is TGTGCCAGCAAACTGGGACAGTCAGAGACCCAGTACTTC. Filled out from reference TRBV7-9 and TRBJ2-5, the complete variable domain reads DTGVSQNPRHKITKRGQNVTFRCDPISEHNRLYWYRQTLGQGPEFLTYFQNEAQLEKSRLLSDRFSAERPKGSFSTLEIQRTEQGDSAMYLCASKLGQSETQYFGPGTRLLVL.

The chain has TRBV5-8 and TRBJ2-3; 9 bases are a match to TRBD2. The CDR3 consists of 17 residues. Per the germline V gene, CDR1 is SGHTS and CDR2 is YDEGEE. Unmatched junction bases numbered 11, after V lost 2 bases and J lost 4 bases. Here the CDR3 reads CASSFLEAGGLADTQYF. CDR3 nucleotides: TGTGCCAGCAGCTTCTTGGAAGCGGGGGGTTTGGCAGATACGCAGTATTTT.

J is TRBJ2-1 and V is TRBV6-5, with D perhaps TRBD1 (6 bases). The V and J ends lost 4 bases and 4 bases respectively, with 17 bases between them. From germline, CDR1 is MNHEY and CDR2 SVGAGI. CDR3 length: 16 residues. In DNA form, the CDR3 reads TGTGCCAGCAGTTCCCAAATGGGGGCGCGATACAATGAGCAGTTCTTC. It is translated as CASSSQMGARYNEQFF.

This chain uses TRBV9 with TRBJ2-3; D call uncertain. From germline, CDR1 is SGDLS and CDR2 YYNGEE. The germline V and J ends were trimmed by 0 bases and 4 bases, with 6 bases remaining between them. The CDR3 spans 13 residues. The CDR3 sequence: CASSVVVADTQYF. The CDR3 region has the DNA TGTGCCAGCAGCGTAGTAGTGGCAGATACGCAGTATTTT.

The chain is built from TRBV12-3 or TRBV12-4 and TRBJ1-1; perhaps TRBD1 as D (6 bases). The CDR3 has 13 residues. V lost 5 bases to trimming and J lost 6 bases, with 13 bases between them. In DNA form, the CDR3 reads TGTGCCAGCAGTATCACAGGGTGGGCTGAAGCTTTCTTT. Amino acids: CASSITGWAEAFF.

The genes are TRBV27 and TRBJ1-5, with TRBD1 as a possible D gene (5 bases). Deletions cut 3 bases from V and 4 bases from J, with 7 bases between. The CDR3 length is 13 residues. Germline V gene data show CDR1 as MNHEY and CDR2 as SMNVEV (reference sequence). The CDR3 DNA reads TGTGCCAGCAGTTTGACAGCGAATCAGCCCCAGCATTTT. Its protein is CASSLTANQPQHF.

This clone has a single count. This chain uses TRBV29-1 with TRBJ2-7; TRBD1 is a possible D gene (7 bases). CDR1 SQVTM and CDR2 ANQGSEA come from the germline V gene. The CDR3 has 15 residues. V lost 4 bases, J lost 3 bases, and 19 bases lay in between. The CDR3 here is CSVVPRGTENYEQYF. The CDR3 bases are TGCAGCGTTGTTCCCCGGGGGACAGAGAACTACGAGCAGTACTTC.

This chain joins TRBV6-6 and TRBJ2-7; the match to TRBD1 covers 7 bases. Germline values: CDR1 MNHNY, CDR2 SVGAGI (reference sequence). After removal of 5 bases from V and 0 bases from J, the junction contained 13 bases not matched to a gene. The CDR3 sequence is 17 residues long. CDR3 amino acids: CASSPQSKGASSYEQYF. CDR3 DNA: TGTGCCAGCAGTCCCCAGAGTAAGGGGGCTAGCTCCTACGAGCAGTACTTC.

The sample holds many counts of this clone. The rearrangement uses TRBV18 and TRBJ2-6; D call uncertain. Germline values: CDR1 KGHSH, CDR2 LQKENI. V was pared by 3 bases and J by 0 bases, with 6 bases between. The CDR3 has 15 residues. The CDR3 sequence is CASSPAVSGANVLTF. The CDR3 bases are TGTGCCAGCTCACCCGCGGTCTCTGGGGCCAACGTCCTGACTTTC.

This clone occurred once. The V call is TRBV11-1, the J call TRBJ2-3; a weak D match, TRBD1 (7 bases). In germline, CDR1 is SGHAT, CDR2 FQDESV (reference sequence). The CDR3 spans 16 residues. V was pared by 1 base and J by 5 bases, with 16 bases between. CDR3 DNA: TGTGCCAGCAGCTTAGGGGCAGGGGGGCAGGGAGATACGCAGTATTTT. Translation gives CASSLGAGGQGDTQYF.

The V call is TRBV12-3 or TRBV12-4, the J call TRBJ2-1, with D perhaps matching TRBD1 (6 bases). The length of the CDR3 is 13 residues. V lost 7 bases to trimming and J lost 5 bases, with 12 bases between them. Here the CDR3 reads CASNAGTNNEQFF. The CDR3 nucleotides are TGTGCCAGCAATGCCGGGACAAACAATGAGCAGTTCTTC.

This chain links TRBV7-9 with TRBJ2-1; the match to TRBD2 covers 7 bases. The V gene's germline CDR1 is SEHNR and CDR2 FQNEAQ (reference sequence). The ends lost 11 bases at V and 8 bases at J; junction bases unmatched: 15. The CDR3 extends over 14 amino acids. The CDR3 spells CAVSRGDHLHEQFF. The CDR3 region has the DNA TGTGCCGTGTCCCGGGGGGACCACCTCCATGAGCAGTTCTTC. The full variable domain, in which reference TRBV7-9 and TRBJ2-1 provide the parts outside the CDR3, is DTGVSQNPRHKITKRGQNVTFRCDPISEHNRLYWYRQTLGQGPEFLTYFQNEAQLEKSRLLSDRFSAERPKGSFSTLEIQRTEQGDSAMYLCAVSRGDHLHEQFFGPGTRLTVL.